The sequence of this T cell receptor (beta chain) was determined in a study of Ad26.COV2.S vaccination and SARS-CoV-2 variants. Study as a whole: The vaccine Ad26.COV2.S was put into the muscle once, or twice with 56 days between. Overall study results and limits: Breadth measured for non-spike TCRs was similar across vaccine and placebo recipients. Vaccinated individuals (as opposed to placebo recipients) had higher spike-specific TCR breadth. From the TCR breadth and depth analyses, total T cell responses may have been underestimated.

This clone was seen just once. Its specificity is unknown. Repertoires were generated with immunoSEQ multiplex PCR, while TCRdb's copy carries only in-frame clones and drops some. The sample lists around 450,000 clones; roughly 90% were seen once. With 7 bases removed from V and 3 bases from J, the gap between germline ends came to 12 bases. Germline assignment: CDR1 SNHLY and CDR2 FYNNEI. The CDR3 spans 13 residues. This sample's treatment: over 15 received Ad26.COV2.S at low or high dose, single or two shots; about 5 received placebo; per-sample allocation not given. Sampling happened 63 days after the first vaccine or placebo injection.

The TCR comes from a person between 18 and 65 years old who received the Ad26.COV2.S COVID-19 vaccine or a placebo. Material: peripheral blood, obtained in a trial of Ad26.COV2.S vaccine versus placebo. The J gene is TRBJ1-2, the V gene TRBV2; TRBD1 is a possible D gene (5 bases). In DNA, the CDR3 is TGTGCCAGCATCAACTTGGGGGACTATGGCTACACCTTC. Translating it yields CASINLGDYGYTF.